This T cell receptor beta chain was captured in a study of cytomegalovirus exposure and HLA in healthy donors. Germline V gene sequence: CDR1 MNHEY, CDR2 SMNVEV (reference sequence). The CDR3 is 15 residues long. V was cut by 8 bases and J by 1 base, with 15 bases left in between. The sample holds one count of this clone. This PCR relied on a set of 60 Vbeta primers and 13 Jbeta primers. Original processing methods: Later analysis identified around 85 million unique TCR beta chains, 10 million to 12 million shared. The table came from immunoSEQ multiplex PCR; TCRdb's copy has only in-frame clones and leaves some out. V and J calls and clone size come straight from that table; D and trimming were deduced from the DNA. The repertoire consists of approximately 160,000 clones, with more than 65% occurring once and the leading ten covering 1.5%.

Sequencing was done on a sample of PBMCs. The chain has TRBV27 and TRBJ1-5; D is possibly TRBD1 (6 bases). The origin of this receptor is a male donor in good health and CMV-seronegative. DNA for the CDR3: TGTGCCAGCCAGAGGGGGGGCCTCAGCAATCAGCCCCAGCATTTT. It codes for CASQRGGLSNQPQHF.